This entry lists 32 T cell receptor beta chains sequenced from one sample in a study of Graves' ophthalmopathy and Graves' hyperthyroidism (dated by TCRdb to the late 2010s). TCRdb shows the sequencer as Illumina HiSeq 2000. TCR beta CDR3 regions were amplified from RNA transcripts for repertoire sequencing. HTBI primers and the Qiagen OneStep RT-PCR kit were used in a first-round RT-PCR, which was followed by a second-round multiplex PCR, size selection and purification. Using fastp trimming at Q25 and MiXCR clonotype assembly, TCRdb reanalyzed the public sequencing data and kept in-frame beta chains. Rows with a matching CDR3 protein are joined into one entry that keeps the most common DNA and genes. Recorded for this sample are roughly 380,000 distinct CDR3 sequences; roughly 15% of them occurred a single time. The ten largest account for 5.5% to 8% of the sample. The sequenced sample consisted of peripheral blood. All receptors come from a woman under 30 with stable Graves' hyperthyroidism. Donor details come from another sample of the same person, matched by shared clones.

This clonotype was seen repeatedly, ten times or more. The CDR3 spells CASRRQGEAFF. The DNA for the CDR3 is TGTGCCAGCAGGAGACAAGGTGAAGCTTTCTTT. The chain joins TRBV6-5 to TRBJ1-1; D is uncertain. Deletions cut 6 bases from V and 7 bases from J, with 9 bases between. This CDR3 has 11 amino acids. Germline CDR1 and CDR2: MNHEY and SVGAGI.

Ten or more counts support this clonotype. The chain links TRBV7-2 to TRBJ1-2; 7 bases match TRBD1. This CDR3 is built from 12 residues. Germline V CDR1 and CDR2: SGHTA, FQGNSA. Trimming at V came to 5 bases and at J to 8 bases, leaving 5 bases not matched to a gene. CDR3 sequence reads: CASSKDRRGYTF. The DNA for the CDR3 is TGTGCCAGCAGCAAGGACAGGCGGGGCTACACCTTC.

This clonotype was observed many times. The genes are TRBV7-3 and TRBJ2-3; 11 bases align to TRBD2. There are 17 residues in the CDR3. Germline V gene data show CDR1 as SGHTA and CDR2 as FQGTGA. Germline trimming cut 0 bases from V and 8 bases from J; bases unmatched to any gene: 10. The CDR3 protein is CASSLTSGGAEVGTQYF. The CDR3 nucleotides are TGTGCCAGCAGCTTAACTAGCGGGGGGGCCGAAGTAGGTACGCAGTATTTT.

This clonotype has ten or more counts. The V gene is TRBV4-1, the J gene TRBJ1-5; D remains ambiguous. The CDR3 contains 16 residues. Germline loops: CDR1 MGHRA, CDR2 YSYEKL. The V end lost 0 bases, the J end lost 0 bases, and 9 bases lay between the germline ends. This CDR3 is CASSQDFSVSNQPQHF. The CDR3 nucleotides are TGCGCCAGCAGCCAAGATTTTAGTGTTAGCAATCAGCCCCAGCATTTT.

This clonotype was observed a handful of times. A much larger clone differs by one base, so this may be a read error. The rearrangement joins TRBV20-1 to TRBJ2-7, with D perhaps TRBD1 (6 bases). This CDR3 spans 13 amino acids. From germline, CDR1 is DFQATT and CDR2 SNEGSKA (reference sequence). DNA of the CDR3: TGCTGTGCTAGAGATATACAGGGATACGAGCAGTACTTC. Translation: CCARDIQGYEQYF.

This clonotype was counted at least ten times. The chain combines TRBV27 with TRBJ1-4; 7 positions agree with TRBD1. J gave up 10 bases and V 7 bases, and 9 bases lay outside the gene matches. This CDR3 is built from 13 residues. In germline, CDR1 is MNHEY, CDR2 SMNVEV (reference sequence). This CDR3 is CASIRGTPAKLFF. As DNA, the CDR3 is TGTGCCAGCATCAGGGGGACTCCCGCAAAACTGTTTTTT.

This clonotype was seen at least ten times. J is TRBJ1-5 and V is TRBV25-1, with 9 nucleotides matching TRBD1. V trimming: 2 bases; J trimming: 4 bases; junction bases outside the gene matches: 3. Germline CDR1 reads MGHDK; CDR2 reads SYGVNS. The CDR3 contains 15 residues. The CDR3 DNA follows: TGTGCCAGCAGTGAACCCGGGACAGGGAATCAGCCCCAGCATTTT. Protein: CASSEPGTGNQPQHF.

The chain uses TRBV3-1 and TRBJ1-5, with D unclear. Germline loops: CDR1 LGHDT, CDR2 YNNKEL (reference sequence). The CDR3 is made up of 15 amino acids. The V end lost 0 bases, the J end lost 4 bases, and 10 bases lay between the germline ends. The CDR3 reads CASSQESGNNQPQHF. CDR3 bases: TGTGCCAGCAGCCAAGAGTCCGGGAATAATCAGCCCCAGCATTTT. Complete variable domain (other parts from reference TRBV3-1 and TRBJ1-5): DTAVSQTPKYLVTQMGNDKSIKCEQNLGHDTMYWYKQDSKKFLKIMFSYNNKELIINETVPNRFSPKSPDKAHLNLHINSLELGDSAVYFCASSQESGNNQPQHFGDGTRLSIL.

The rearrangement joins TRBV6-7 to TRBJ2-5; no clear D. TRBV6-7 is an ORF; its function is uncertain. CDR3 size: 16 residues. V gave up 7 bases and J gave up 5 bases, with 23 bases separating them. The CDR3 here is CASNPERCTSNETQYF. The CDR3 coding sequence is TGTGCCAGCAACCCAGAGAGGTGCACGAGCAACGAGACCCAGTACTTC.

Ten or more counts support this clonotype. The rearrangement links TRBV12-5 to TRBJ1-5; D not resolved. V lost 0 bases to trimming and J lost 0 bases, with 9 bases between them. Germline V lookup: CDR1 LGHNT, CDR2 FRNRAP. This CDR3 is 16 amino acids long. The CDR3 sequence: CASGLVGQISNQPQHF. The CDR3 DNA follows: TGTGCTAGTGGTTTGGTAGGCCAGATTAGCAATCAGCCCCAGCATTTT. The full variable domain, its missing parts supplied by reference TRBV12-5 and TRBJ1-5, is DARVTQTPRHKVTEMGQEVTMRCQPILGHNTVFWYRQTMMQGLELLAYFRNRAPLDDSGMPKDRFSAEMPDATLATLKIQPSEPRDSAVYFCASGLVGQISNQPQHFGDGTRLSIL.

This clonotype was observed at least ten times. The rearrangement links TRBV20-1 to TRBJ1-2; unclear D gene. V was trimmed by 3 bases and J by 3 bases, leaving 11 bases between them. This CDR3 comprises 13 residues. Germline V gives CDR1 DFQATT, CDR2 SNEGSKA (reference sequence). The CDR3: CSASNSDYYGYTF. The CDR3 DNA reads as TGCAGTGCTAGTAATTCGGATTACTATGGCTACACCTTC.

There are many counts of this clonotype. V gene TRBV12-3 or TRBV12-4 combines with J gene TRBJ2-5; D is undetermined. This CDR3 spans 12 amino acids. V was shortened by 5 bases and J by 5 bases, with 9 bases between the two germline ends. For the CDR3, the DNA is TGTGCCAGCAGTGACCCCCACGAGACCCAGTACTTC. It yields the protein CASSDPHETQYF.

This clonotype was seen ten or more times. A clone one base away is much larger, so this may be a read error. The gene calls are TRBV27 and TRBJ1-2; maybe TRBD1 (6 bases). The germline gives CDR1 MNHEY, CDR2 SMNVEV (reference sequence). CDR3 length: 15 residues. The CDR3 reads CANSPTGPSNYGYTF. Here the CDR3 DNA reads TGTGCCAACAGTCCCACAGGGCCCTCTAACTATGGCTACACCTTC.

This clonotype was counted at least ten times. V and J are TRBV19 and TRBJ2-7; the D gene is possibly TRBD2 (6 bases). The length of the CDR3 is 14 residues. Looked up from germline, CDR1 is LNHDA and CDR2 is SQIVND (reference sequence). Deletions cut 7 bases from V and 0 bases from J, with 13 bases between. The CDR3 sequence: CASTKGLTSYEQYF. The CDR3 region has the DNA TGTGCCAGTACTAAGGGACTGACCTCCTACGAGCAGTACTTC.

The chain couples TRBV12-5 to TRBJ2-7; D gene ambiguous. The CDR3 runs 13 residues. The germline gives CDR1 LGHNT, CDR2 FRNRAP. Deletions cut 7 bases from V and 4 bases from J, with 14 bases between. The CDR3: CASALHSWYEQYF. The CDR3 DNA is TGTGCTAGTGCCCTTCACTCCTGGTACGAGCAGTACTTC. The variable domain in full, completed from reference TRBV12-5 and TRBJ2-7, reads DARVTQTPRHKVTEMGQEVTMRCQPILGHNTVFWYRQTMMQGLELLAYFRNRAPLDDSGMPKDRFSAEMPDATLATLKIQPSEPRDSAVYFCASALHSWYEQYFGPGTRLTVT.

This clonotype was recorded at least ten times. The rearrangement joins TRBV15 to TRBJ1-5; D is undetermined. This CDR3 is 15 amino acids long. Per the germline V gene, CDR1 is LNHNV and CDR2 is YYDKDF (reference sequence). The V and J ends lost 1 base and 8 bases respectively, with 15 bases between them. The CDR3 reads CATSRGVGISEPQHF. DNA for the CDR3: TGTGCCACCAGCAGAGGGGTAGGGATTTCAGAGCCCCAGCATTTT. Together with reference TRBV15 and TRBJ1-5, the CDR3 gives the full variable domain: DAMVIQNPRYQVTQFGKPVTLSCSQTLNHNVMYWYQQKSSQAPKLLFHYYDKDFNNEADTPDNFQSRRPNTSFCFLDIRSPGLGDTAMYLCATSRGVGISEPQHFGDGTRLSIL.

This clonotype was picked up a small number of times. This sequence joins TRBV4-1 and TRBJ1-2, with 8 bases aligning to TRBD1. The junction had 3 bases not matched to a gene; V was cut back by 3 bases and J by 3 bases. The CDR3 has 14 residues. From germline, CDR1 is MGHRA and CDR2 YSYEKL. The CDR3 DNA sequence: TGCGCCAGCAGCCAGGTGACAGGGGACTATGGCTACACCTTC. It is translated as CASSQVTGDYGYTF.

In nucleotides, the CDR3 is TGTGCCAGCAGTTTCAGGGAGAGTTATGGCTACACCTTC. Translation: CASSFRESYGYTF. The chain couples TRBV27 to TRBJ1-2; D is possibly TRBD1 (5 bases). Germline CDR1 and CDR2: MNHEY and SMNVEV (reference sequence). The CDR3 runs to 13 residues. The V end was cut by 3 bases, the J end by 5 bases, with 10 bases between.

The V and J genes are TRBV10-3 and TRBJ2-5, with D tentatively TRBD1 (6 bases). V was clipped by 5 bases and J by 4 bases, with 20 bases between them. This CDR3 spans 16 amino acids. Germline loops: CDR1 ENHRY, CDR2 SYGVKD. The CDR3 here is CAISYSWTKGGETQYF. The DNA of the CDR3 is TGTGCCATCAGTTACTCGTGGACCAAAGGGGGAGAGACCCAGTACTTC.

To note about this clonotype: A much larger clone lies one base from this, so it may be a read error. The chain combines TRBV19 with TRBJ1-5; weak D call: TRBD1 (5 bases). CDR3 length: 15 residues. Germline assignment: CDR1 LNHDA and CDR2 SQIVND (reference sequence). The CDR3 region has the DNA TGTGCCAGTAGAATCGGGCAGGGAAGCAATCAGCCCCAGCAGTTT. Translated: CASRIGQGSNQPQQF.

In this sample, this clonotype turned up many times. The genes are TRBV7-6 and TRBJ2-7, with TRBD1 matching 7 bases. V lost 5 bases, J lost 4 bases, and 8 bases stayed unmatched. The CDR3 spans 14 residues. Germline V lookup: CDR1 SGHVS, CDR2 FNYEAQ. In DNA, the CDR3 is TGTGCCAGCAGCGTTAGGGGGCTCCGTTACGAGCAGTACTTC. Protein product: CASSVRGLRYEQYF.

Notes on this clonotype: One base away lies a much larger clone, so this may be a sequencing read error. The gene calls are TRBV7-2 and TRBJ2-7; D remains ambiguous. Germline values: CDR1 SGHTA, CDR2 FQGNSA. CDR3 length equals 14 residues. The CDR3, as DNA: TGTGCCAGCAGCTTATCCGGGCTCCCCTACGAGCAGTGCTTC. This translates into CASSLSGLPYEQCF.

In this sample, this clonotype turned up many times. The chain combines TRBV27 with TRBJ1-6, with a tentative D call TRBD1 (5 bases). Germline V CDR1 and CDR2: MNHEY, SMNVEV (reference sequence). CDR3 size: 16 residues. Trimming removed 6 bases at V and 9 bases at J, with 21 bases between. In nucleotides, the CDR3 is TGTGCCAGCAGCTTAGGGGCCCGGGGGAATCGTTCACCCCTCCACTTT. It encodes CASSLGARGNRSPLHF.

The V and J genes are TRBV28 and TRBJ1-1; D gene uncertain. In germline, CDR1 is MDHEN, CDR2 SYDVKM. The CDR3 runs to 16 residues. Deletions cut 1 base from V and 1 base from J, with 13 bases between. CDR3 DNA sequence: TGTGCCAGCAGTTTATTAATCGGGGAGGCGAACACTGAAGCTTTCTTT. Amino acid sequence: CASSLLIGEANTEAFF.

This clonotype was detected only a few times. The rearrangement links TRBV20-1 to TRBJ1-2, with TRBD1 identical over 9 bases. V was clipped by 3 bases and J by 8 bases; unmatched bases: 4. CDR1 and CDR2 from the germline V gene are DFQATT and SNEGSKA (reference sequence). The CDR3 spans 12 residues. This CDR3 is CSASDRGKGYTF. The DNA for the CDR3 is TGCAGTGCTAGTGACAGGGGGAAAGGCTACACCTTC.

There are many counts of this clonotype. The V call is TRBV19, the J call TRBJ1-1; D uncertain. The CDR3 totals 12 residues. Looked up from germline, CDR1 is LNHDA and CDR2 is SQIVND (reference sequence). Trimming shortened V by 7 bases and J by 6 bases, and 12 bases separated the two germline ends. The CDR3: CASIRSWAEAFF. Written as DNA, the CDR3 is TGTGCCAGTATCAGGTCTTGGGCTGAAGCTTTCTTT. Supplemented by reference TRBV19 and TRBJ1-1, the full variable domain reads DGGITQSPKYLFRKEGQNVTLSCEQNLNHDAMYWYRQDPGQGLRLIYYSQIVNDFQKGDIAEGYSVSREKKESFPLTVTSAQKNPTAFYLCASIRSWAEAFFGQGTRLTVV.

This clonotype was seen only a few times. The rearrangement uses TRBV10-3 and TRBJ2-2; 8 nucleotides line up with TRBD2. Trimming at V came to 6 bases and at J to 1 base, leaving 7 bases not matched to a gene. The CDR3 runs 16 residues. CDR1 and CDR2 (germline): ENHRY, SYGVKD. In DNA form, the CDR3 reads TGTGCCATCAGCACACTTAGCGGGGAGAACACCGGGGAGCTGTTTTTT. It encodes CAISTLSGENTGELFF.

V gene TRBV9 combines with J gene TRBJ2-2; D might be TRBD1 or TRBD2, each matching 5 bases. The V gene lost 3 bases and the J gene lost 5 bases, with 17 bases spanning the gap. This CDR3 region has 16 residues. Per germline, CDR1 SGDLS and CDR2 YYNGEE. In DNA form, the CDR3 reads TGTGCCAGCAGCGGCGCCGGGACGTCAGCTACCGGGGAGCTGTTTTTT. Its translation: CASSGAGTSATGELFF.

Points on this clonotype: A clone one base away is much larger, so this may be a read error. The chain combines TRBV24-1 with TRBJ2-2; TRBD1 matches 8 bases. CDR3 length: 16 residues. The germline CDR1 and CDR2 sequences are KGHDR and SFDVKD. For the CDR3, the DNA is TGTGTCACCAGTGATCCCAGGACAGGGTTCGCCGGGGAGCTGTTTTTT. It is translated as CVTSDPRTGFAGELFF.

The chain carries TRBV11-1 and TRBJ2-2; TRBD1 or TRBD2 may be the D gene (6 bases each). The V end lost 1 base, the J end lost 4 bases, and 13 bases lay between the germline ends. The germline CDR1 and CDR2 sequences are SGHAT and FQDESV (reference sequence). The CDR3 has 16 residues. The DNA of the CDR3 is TGTGCCAGCAGCTTAGGATCGAGGGGGGTCACCGGGGAGCTGTTTTTT. It translates to CASSLGSRGVTGELFF.

This clonotype has at least ten counts. The chain recombines TRBV25-1 with TRBJ2-2; 9 nucleotides agree with TRBD1. The CDR3 spans 16 residues. V was pared by 3 bases and J by 4 bases, with 6 bases of the junction left unmatched. From germline, CDR1 is MGHDK and CDR2 SYGVNS. The CDR3 here is CASSDTQGAGTGELFF. The CDR3, as DNA: TGTGCCAGCAGTGATACACAGGGGGCCGGCACCGGGGAGCTGTTTTTT.

There are many counts of this clonotype. The rearrangement links TRBV19 to TRBJ1-5; 7 bases are shared with TRBD1. This CDR3 has 15 residues. V was pared by 7 bases and J by 4 bases, with 10 bases of the junction left unmatched. The germline V gene has CDR1 LNHDA and CDR2 SQIVND (reference sequence). Here the CDR3 reads CASTSRTGGNQPQHF. DNA of the CDR3: TGTGCCAGTACGAGCAGGACAGGTGGGAATCAGCCCCAGCATTTT.